Following are 13 T cell receptor beta chains from one sample sequenced in a study of T cells in localized non-small cell lung cancer (dated by TCRdb to 2018 to 2020). Receptor libraries were prepared by the immunoSEQ multiplex PCR assay. TCRdb limited this immuneACCESS table to in-frame rearrangements with V and J called. A share of clones is missing; checked studies link under half to unresolved V genes, and the rest is unexplained. Present in this sample are approximately 28,000 clones, roughly nine tenths of which were seen just once. Together, the top ten hold about 14% of the sample. This specimen was peripheral blood, taken before any cancer treatment. All receptors come from a female donor older than 55 with stage II squamous cell lung carcinoma.

This clone was counted only a few times. The chain recombines TRBV12-5 with TRBJ1-1; the D gene is possibly TRBD1 (5 bases). This CDR3 contains 16 residues. Trimming took off 0 bases at V and 5 bases at J, with 16 bases between the two ends. Looked up from germline, CDR1 is LGHNT and CDR2 is FRNRAP. The DNA of the CDR3 is TGTGCTAGTGGTTTGGTTACAGGACCCGGGAGAACTGAAGCTTTCTTT. Its protein is CASGLVTGPGRTEAFF.

The CDR3 DNA reads TGTGCCAGCAGCCGGACAGGCTCCTACAATGAGCAGTTCTTC. Translated: CASSRTGSYNEQFF. The V call is TRBV5-8, the J call TRBJ2-1; TRBD1 aligns across 7 bases. Germline assignment: CDR1 SGHTS and CDR2 YDEGEE. This CDR3 spans 14 amino acids. Trimming cost V 4 bases and J 0 bases; bases outside gene matches: 1.

This sequence joins TRBV11-2 and TRBJ2-3, with D perhaps TRBD1 (6 bases). CDR3 length: 15 residues. V was shortened by 4 bases and J by 1 base, with 12 bases between the two germline ends. Germline CDR1 reads SGHAT; CDR2 reads FQNNGV. DNA of the CDR3: TGTGCCAGCAGCTATTCGGACAGCCGCACAGATACGCAGTATTTT. Encoded protein: CASSYSDSRTDTQYF.

This clone appeared a single time. The chain has TRBV7-2 and TRBJ1-4, with a possible D match to TRBD1 (6 bases). The CDR3 has 15 amino acids. Trimming shortened V by 2 bases and J by 7 bases, and 14 bases separated the two germline ends. Germline V gene lookup returns CDR1 SGHTA and CDR2 FQGNSA. The CDR3 spells CASSLTGARGEKLFF. The CDR3 nucleotides read TGTGCCAGCAGCTTAACGGGGGCGAGGGGTGAAAAACTGTTTTTT.

V and J are TRBV5-6 and TRBJ1-1, with D perhaps TRBD1 (5 bases). Germline loops: CDR1 SGHDT, CDR2 YYEEEE. This CDR3 contains 15 residues. The V and J ends lost 3 bases and 1 base respectively, with 13 bases between them. The CDR3 sequence is CASSWGDVGNTEAFF. CDR3 DNA sequence: TGTGCCAGCAGCTGGGGGGACGTTGGGAACACTGAAGCTTTCTTT.

This chain links TRBV9 with TRBJ2-1; TRBD2 aligns across 8 bases. This CDR3 spans 14 amino acids. The V gene end was trimmed by 6 bases and the J gene end by 9 bases; junction bases not matched to a gene: 11. The germline gives CDR1 SGDLS, CDR2 YYNGEE. In nucleotides, the CDR3 is TGTGCCAGCACCGCGGGGACTAGTGTCAGTGAGCAGTTCTTC. Its translation: CASTAGTSVSEQFF.

The chain links TRBV5-4 to TRBJ1-1; D not resolved. Germline V gene sequence: CDR1 SGHNT, CDR2 YYREEE (reference sequence). The CDR3 is 13 amino acids. Trimming took 7 bases from V and 0 from J, leaving 10 bases between them. The CDR3 sequence is CASLSDMNTEAFF. The CDR3 DNA sequence: TGTGCCAGCCTCAGCGACATGAACACTGAAGCTTTCTTT.

The rearrangement joins TRBV19 to TRBJ1-1; D is unresolved. The V end was cut by 9 bases, the J end by 10 bases, with 18 bases between. This CDR3 comprises 12 residues. Looked up from germline, CDR1 is LNHDA and CDR2 is SQIVND (reference sequence). The CDR3, as DNA: TGTGCCAGCGCAAGGAAAGGGTATGCAGCTTTCTTT. The encoded protein is CASARKGYAAFF.

The chain recombines TRBV2 with TRBJ1-4; 8 nucleotides align to TRBD1. V gave up 8 bases and J gave up 4 bases; unmatched junction bases: 6. The germline V gene encodes CDR1 SNHLY and CDR2 FYNNEI. This CDR3 has 14 residues. The CDR3 DNA follows: TGTGCCAGCTATGGGACAGGAATTAATGAAAAACTGTTTTTT. It translates to CASYGTGINEKLFF.

The V and J genes are TRBV28 and TRBJ2-2, with D hard to call. Germline V gene sequence: CDR1 MDHEN, CDR2 SYDVKM. Trimming cost V 8 bases and J 2 bases, with 6 bases left between them. The CDR3 has 12 residues. CDR3 region: CASHGNTGELFF. Written as DNA, the CDR3 is TGTGCCAGCCACGGCAACACCGGGGAGCTGTTTTTT.

CDR3 sequence (DNA): TGTGCCACCAGCAGAGATCGGGGGATGTGGGGAGCTTTCTTT. Translating gives CATSRDRGMWGAFF. The genes are TRBV15 and TRBJ1-1, with D possibly matching TRBD1 (5 bases). Germline CDR1 and CDR2: LNHNV and YYDKDF (reference sequence). Trimming left V 0 bases short and J 10 bases short, with 15 bases between. This CDR3 has 14 residues.

CDR3: CASSPDRGNSNQPQHF. The CDR3 DNA is TGTGCCAGCTCACCAGACAGGGGGAATAGCAATCAGCCCCAGCATTTT. The J gene is TRBJ1-5, the V gene TRBV18; 9 bases map to TRBD1. With V trimmed by 2 bases and J by 0 bases, 2 bases remained unmatched. CDR1 is KGHSH, CDR2 LQKENI, per germline. The CDR3 runs 16 residues.

This sequence joins TRBV5-4 and TRBJ1-2, with 9 bases lining up with TRBD1. Germline assignment: CDR1 SGHNT and CDR2 YYREEE (reference sequence). The CDR3 totals 16 residues. V lost 3 bases, J lost 6 bases, and 12 bases stayed unmatched. The CDR3 here is CASSWKTGGAEDGYTF. CDR3 coding DNA: TGTGCCAGCAGCTGGAAGACAGGGGGTGCGGAGGATGGCTACACCTTC.